The 27 T cell receptor beta chains presented below share a single source sample, sequenced in a study of cytomegalovirus exposure and HLA in healthy donors. TCRdb's copy holds only in-frame clones and misses some; the assay was immunoSEQ multiplex PCR. This sample has 100,000 to 150,000 clones, with 89% found just once. Material for sequencing was PBMCs. The receptors were sampled from a woman younger than 30 in good health and CMV-seronegative.

The chain combines TRBV11-3 with TRBJ2-1; 10 bases match TRBD2. Unmatched junction bases numbered 15, after V lost 0 bases and J lost 7 bases. Per germline, CDR1 SGHNT and CDR2 YENEEA. The CDR3 has 19 residues. For the CDR3, the DNA is TGTGCCAGCAGCTTAGAGGGCCGTTTTCTAGCGGGAGTAGGGAATGAGCAGTTCTTC. Translating gives CASSLEGRFLAGVGNEQFF.

The sample holds a few counts of this clone. The V gene is TRBV5-6, the J gene TRBJ2-2, with TRBD2 as a possible D gene (5 bases). This CDR3 has 13 amino acids. V was shortened by 3 bases and J by 6 bases, with 9 bases between the two germline ends. Looked up from germline, CDR1 is SGHDT and CDR2 is YYEEEE. CDR3 in DNA: TGTGCCAGCAGCTCGGGATCCTCCGGGGAGCTGTTTTTT. Residues: CASSSGSSGELFF.

The chain has TRBV29-1 and TRBJ1-1, with D perhaps TRBD1 (5 bases). Trimming cost V 4 bases and J 1 base, with 13 bases left between them. CDR1 is SQVTM, CDR2 ANQGSEA, per germline. The CDR3 loop spans 14 amino acids. The CDR3: CSVVKHRGNTEAFF. The CDR3 DNA reads TGCAGCGTTGTTAAACATAGGGGGAACACTGAAGCTTTCTTT.

This clone was detected only once. J is TRBJ2-7 and V is TRBV14; D possibly corresponds to TRBD1 (5 bases). Germline V gives CDR1 SGHDN, CDR2 FVKESK. CDR3 length equals 16 residues. Trimming removed 0 bases from V and 5 bases from J, with 17 bases in between. The CDR3 loop reads CASSQDVGATLDEQYF. Written as DNA, the CDR3 is TGTGCCAGCAGCCAAGATGTAGGGGCCACTTTGGACGAGCAGTACTTC.

The CDR3 region has the DNA TGCGCCAGCAGTGGACTAGCGGGAGGGCCGCTGAATGAGCAGTTCTTC. It is translated as CASSGLAGGPLNEQFF. The chain combines TRBV5-1 with TRBJ2-1; 15 nucleotides agree with TRBD2. CDR1 is SGHRS, CDR2 YFSETQ, per germline. The J segment lost 7 bases and the V segment lost 5 bases, leaving 7 bases of the junction unmatched. The CDR3 covers 16 residues.

This chain uses TRBV7-8 with TRBJ1-3, with 7 bases that match TRBD1. Germline V gives CDR1 SGHVS, CDR2 FQNEAQ. V dropped 4 bases and J dropped 2; count of bases not matched to a gene: 8. This CDR3 has 16 residues. The DNA for the CDR3 is TGTGCCAGCAGCTACTCCAGGGGGATTACTGGAAACACCATATATTTT. It codes for CASSYSRGITGNTIYF.

The chain couples TRBV5-1 to TRBJ2-3; 7 positions agree with TRBD1. V lost 6 bases and J lost 2; bases outside the gene matches: 6. The CDR3 covers 14 residues. Germline loops: CDR1 SGHRS, CDR2 YFSETQ. CDR3 loop: CASKMTGPTDTQYF. The CDR3 DNA reads TGCGCCAGCAAAATGACAGGGCCCACAGATACGCAGTATTTT.

This chain uses TRBV11-3 with TRBJ2-3, with D possibly matching TRBD1 (5 bases). The CDR3 loop spans 15 amino acids. From germline, CDR1 is SGHNT and CDR2 YENEEA. Trimming removed 2 bases at V and 6 bases at J, with 15 bases between. The DNA for the CDR3 is TGTGCCAGCAGCTTAAGGGGCTTCAACGGGGATACGCAGTATTTT. The encoded protein is CASSLRGFNGDTQYF.

The V gene is TRBV2, the J gene TRBJ2-7, with TRBD2 matching over 10 bases. With V trimmed by 2 bases and J by 0 bases, 10 bases remained unmatched. Germline V gives CDR1 SNHLY, CDR2 FYNNEI. The CDR3 consists of 18 residues. The CDR3 protein is CASSESGLAGALSYEQYF. CDR3 DNA: TGTGCCAGCAGTGAAAGTGGCCTAGCGGGGGCCCTCTCCTACGAGCAGTACTTC.

The rearrangement uses TRBV6-5 and TRBJ1-2; 8 positions agree with TRBD1. Germline CDR1 and CDR2: MNHEY and SVGAGI. The CDR3 is 14 residues long. Trimming cost V 5 bases and J 3 bases; bases outside gene matches: 5. DNA of the CDR3: TGTGCCAGCAGTACACCCAGGGGGCACTATGGCTACACCTTC. Translation: CASSTPRGHYGYTF.

V and J are TRBV2 and TRBJ2-1, with D tentatively TRBD2 (5 bases). The V and J ends lost 3 bases and 8 bases respectively, with 14 bases between them. The CDR3 covers 14 residues. Germline V CDR1 and CDR2: SNHLY, FYNNEI. The CDR3 here is CASSDLTRFYEQFF. The CDR3 DNA sequence: TGTGCCAGCAGTGACCTTACTAGGTTCTATGAGCAGTTCTTC.

V gene TRBV5-4 combines with J gene TRBJ2-5; 8 bases are a match to TRBD1. The germline CDR1 and CDR2 sequences are SGHNT and YYREEE (reference sequence). J gave up 3 bases and V 2 bases, and 6 bases lay outside the gene matches. The CDR3 totals 15 residues. The CDR3 here is CASSLRTGREETQYF. DNA for the CDR3: TGTGCCAGCAGCTTACGGACAGGGCGTGAAGAGACCCAGTACTTC.

The rearrangement uses TRBV25-1 and TRBJ2-3; D unclear. The ends were cut back, 3 bases at V and 2 bases at J, with 9 bases in the middle. Germline values: CDR1 MGHDK, CDR2 SYGVNS. This CDR3 is 14 amino acids long. The DNA for the CDR3 is TGTGCCAGCAGTGACGGCGGCACCACAGATACGCAGTATTTT. Its translation is CASSDGGTTDTQYF.

The chain combines TRBV11-3 with TRBJ1-5; maybe TRBD1 (6 bases). CDR3 length: 15 amino acids. The V end lost 3 bases, the J end lost 2 bases, and 11 bases lay between the germline ends. Germline CDR1 and CDR2: SGHNT and YENEEA. The CDR3 nucleotides read TGTGCCAGCAGCTTTGGGGGGGCGGGCAATCAGCCCCAGCATTTT. Protein: CASSFGGAGNQPQHF. The full variable domain, with the rest looked up from reference TRBV11-3 and TRBJ1-5, is EAGVVQSPRYKIIEKKQPVAFWCNPISGHNTLYWYLQNLGQGPELLIRYENEEAVDDSQLPKDRFSAERLKGVDSTLKIQPAELGDSAVYLCASSFGGAGNQPQHFGDGTRLSIL.

Only one count was recorded for this clone. V is TRBV11-3 and J is TRBJ2-7; possible D gene TRBD2, 5 bases. The CDR3 length is 12 residues. Germline V gives CDR1 SGHNT, CDR2 YENEEA. The V and J ends lost 1 base and 4 bases respectively, with 5 bases between them. CDR3 coding DNA: TGTGCCAGCAGCTTAGCGGGATACGAGCAGTACTTC. It encodes CASSLAGYEQYF.

The gene calls are TRBV27 and TRBJ2-2, with TRBD1 identical over 10 bases. Germline V lookup: CDR1 MNHEY, CDR2 SMNVEV (reference sequence). The CDR3 covers 15 residues. V shed 6 bases, J shed 4 bases, and the junction held 5 bases outside the gene matches. The CDR3 is CASSRGQGGTGELFF. CDR3 in DNA: TGTGCCAGCAGCCGAGGACAGGGGGGCACCGGGGAGCTGTTTTTT.

The gene calls are TRBV7-2 and TRBJ2-3, with 8 bases fitting TRBD1. This CDR3 spans 14 amino acids. V trimming: 6 bases; J trimming: 0 bases; junction bases outside the gene matches: 2. CDR1 is SGHTA, CDR2 FQGNSA, per germline. CDR3 region: CASRTGGSTDTQYF. As DNA, the CDR3 is TGTGCCAGCAGAACAGGGGGGAGCACAGATACGCAGTATTTT.

V gene TRBV27 combines with J gene TRBJ1-1; TRBD1 matches at 12 bases. V was pared by 4 bases and J by 1 base, with 13 bases of the junction left unmatched. The CDR3 sequence is 19 residues long. Looked up from germline, CDR1 is MNHEY and CDR2 is SMNVEV (reference sequence). The CDR3 spells CASSSPPPGQGARNTEAFF. For the CDR3, the DNA is TGTGCCAGCAGTTCTCCACCCCCGGGACAGGGGGCTAGGAACACTGAAGCTTTCTTT.

This chain connects TRBV11-2 to TRBJ2-7; D unclear. The CDR3 is 10 amino acids. Trimming took 3 bases from V and 7 from J, leaving 4 bases between them. Germline-derived CDR1 and CDR2 are SGHAT and FQNNGV. CDR3 in amino acids: CASSFGEQYF. CDR3 sequence (DNA): TGTGCCAGCAGCTTCGGGGAGCAGTACTTC.

The chain combines TRBV28 with TRBJ2-5; 7 positions agree with TRBD1. The CDR3 covers 14 residues. In germline, CDR1 is MDHEN, CDR2 SYDVKM. Losses at the gene ends were 4 bases for V and 5 bases for J; bases not matched to a gene: 7. DNA for the CDR3: TGTGCCAGCAGTTCAACAGGGGTGTCTGAGACCCAGTACTTC. This encodes CASSSTGVSETQYF. The entire variable domain, with the rest obtained from reference TRBV28 and TRBJ2-5, is as follows: DVKVTQSSRYLVKRTGEKVFLECVQDMDHENMFWYRQDPGLGLRLIYFSYDVKMKEKGDIPEGYSVSREKKERFSLILESASTNQTSMYLCASSSTGVSETQYFGPGTRLLVL.

Here the CDR3 DNA reads TGTGCCAGCAGTACTGGACAGAATGAAAAACTGTTTTTT. Encoded protein: CASSTGQNEKLFF. This chain uses TRBV2 with TRBJ1-4; a weak D match, TRBD1 (6 bases). The V end was cut by 5 bases, the J end by 5 bases, with 9 bases between. The CDR3 spans 13 residues. Germline CDR1 is SNHLY and CDR2 is FYNNEI. Together with reference TRBV2 and TRBJ1-4, the CDR3 gives the full variable domain: EPEVTQTPSHQVTQMGQEVILRCVPISNHLYFYWYRQILGQKVEFLVSFYNNEISEKSEIFDDQFSVERPDGSNFTLKIRSTKLEDSAMYFCASSTGQNEKLFFGSGTQLSVL.

This chain links TRBV28 with TRBJ1-4, with 7 bases aligning to TRBD1. CDR3 length equals 17 residues. Germline CDR1 is MDHEN and CDR2 is SYDVKM. J lost 0 bases, V lost 6 bases, and 10 bases had no gene match. The CDR3: CASRYPRDSATNEKLFF. The CDR3 DNA sequence: TGTGCCAGCAGATATCCCCGGGACAGCGCAACTAATGAAAAACTGTTTTTT. Full variable domain (outside the CDR3, taken from reference TRBV28 and TRBJ1-4): DVKVTQSSRYLVKRTGEKVFLECVQDMDHENMFWYRQDPGLGLRLIYFSYDVKMKEKGDIPEGYSVSREKKERFSLILESASTNQTSMYLCASRYPRDSATNEKLFFGSGTQLSVL.

The rearrangement joins TRBV4-1 to TRBJ1-1; 7 bases match TRBD1. The V gene's germline CDR1 is MGHRA and CDR2 YSYEKL. The CDR3 spans 14 residues. V dropped 4 bases and J dropped 1; count of bases not matched to a gene: 3. CDR3 coding DNA: TGCGCCAGCAGCCTTACAGGGGAGAACACTGAAGCTTTCTTT. It codes for CASSLTGENTEAFF.

The V gene is TRBV29-1, the J gene TRBJ1-2; TRBD1 is a possible D gene (5 bases). This CDR3 comprises 14 residues. V was trimmed by 4 bases and J by 2 bases, leaving 14 bases between them. Per germline, CDR1 SQVTM and CDR2 ANQGSEA. CDR3 protein: CSVGADIGNYGYTF. The CDR3 nucleotides are TGCAGCGTTGGGGCGGACATCGGCAACTATGGCTACACCTTC.

The chain links TRBV4-1 to TRBJ1-2; 7 bases map to TRBD1. The germline gives CDR1 MGHRA, CDR2 YSYEKL. This CDR3 is built from 16 residues. V trimming: 0 bases; J trimming: 5 bases; junction bases outside the gene matches: 9. CDR3 nucleotide sequence: TGCGCCAGCAGCCAAGAAAGTAAGGGGGCGTGGTATGGCTACACCTTC. Protein product: CASSQESKGAWYGYTF.

This clone was found once. The rearrangement joins TRBV4-1 to TRBJ2-7, with 10 bases identical to TRBD2. The CDR3 has 17 residues. Trimming removed 4 bases from V and 2 bases from J; junction bases left unmatched: 11. From germline, CDR1 is MGHRA and CDR2 YSYEKL. In nucleotides, the CDR3 is TGCGCCAGCAGCCGCATCTCCGGGACTAGCGAGACCTACGAGCAGTACTTC. Its protein is CASSRISGTSETYEQYF.

J is TRBJ2-7 and V is TRBV5-5, with a tentative D call TRBD2 (7 bases). V was shortened by 7 bases and J by 1 base, with 12 bases between the two germline ends. Per the germline V gene, CDR1 is SGHKS and CDR2 is YYEKEE (reference sequence). The CDR3 runs 13 residues. CDR3 residues: CASSKGGSYEQYF. CDR3 coding DNA: TGTGCCAGCTCAAAGGGGGGGTCCTACGAGCAGTACTTC.